One and the same sample provided the 21 T cell receptor beta chains below, sequenced in a study of blood T cell repertoires in COVID-19. Some clones are missing from TCRdb's copy, which holds only in-frame ones; the method was immunoSEQ multiplex PCR. Of 650,000 to 800,000 clones in the sample, just under 90% were seen once. Sequencing was carried out using peripheral blood. Receptors were obtained from a woman aged 18-29 years with acute or convalescent COVID-19.

The chain combines TRBV5-6 with TRBJ2-2; TRBD1 matches 10 bases. Germline CDR1 SGHDT, CDR2 YYEEEE. The V gene end was trimmed by 6 bases and the J gene end by 2 bases; junction bases not matched to a gene: 10. The CDR3 contains 17 residues. The CDR3 region is CASKDGGDRGNTGELFF. Here the CDR3 DNA reads TGTGCCAGCAAAGACGGAGGGGACAGGGGCAACACCGGGGAGCTGTTTTTT.

This clone was seen once. The chain uses TRBV10-3 and TRBJ1-5; D is unclear. This CDR3 has 20 residues. Between the trimmed V and J ends, which lost 0 bases and 6 bases, there was a span of 27 bases. Germline V CDR1 and CDR2: ENHRY, SYGVKD. The CDR3 coding sequence is TGTGCCATCAGTGAGTCTCCCTTTAATACTAGGGTGATCGATGGTCAGCCCCAGCATTTT. It yields the protein CAISESPFNTRVIDGQPQHF.

The count of this clone is one. The chain has TRBV19 and TRBJ1-5; TRBD1 aligns across 8 bases. V shed 0 bases and J 3 bases; nucleotides not matched to a gene: 10. The CDR3 runs to 18 residues. CDR1 is LNHDA, CDR2 SQIVND, per germline (reference sequence). The CDR3 coding sequence is TGTGCCAGTAGTATAGACCTTACACAGGGGGGCCTCAATCAGCCCCAGCATTTT. Amino acids: CASSIDLTQGGLNQPQHF.

The V and J genes are TRBV13 and TRBJ1-1, with D hard to call. The CDR3 totals 13 residues. CDR1 is PRHDT and CDR2 is FYEKMQ in the germline V gene (reference sequence). V was clipped by 2 bases and J by 5 bases, with 9 bases between them. This CDR3 is CASSLMRETEAFF. CDR3 bases: TGTGCCAGCAGCTTAATGAGGGAAACTGAAGCTTTCTTT.

V gene TRBV5-1 combines with J gene TRBJ1-4; tentatively, D is TRBD1 (5 bases). Deletions cut 2 bases from V and 7 bases from J, with 9 bases between. The germline gives CDR1 SGHRS, CDR2 YFSETQ. This CDR3 has 13 amino acids. The CDR3 DNA reads TGCGCCAGCAGCTTCAGGGATGGTGAAAAACTGTTTTTT. This sequence encodes CASSFRDGEKLFF.

The rearrangement uses TRBV6-5 and TRBJ1-1; D is unclear. CDR1 is MNHEY, CDR2 SVGAGI, per germline. This CDR3 is built from 13 residues. Trimming pared 4 bases from V and 1 base from J, leaving 7 bases between. The CDR3 DNA sequence: TGTGCCAGCAGTTGGGCGTCGAACACTGAAGCTTTCTTT. Translated, it gives CASSWASNTEAFF.

The chain carries TRBV15 and TRBJ1-2; 7 positions agree with TRBD1. The length of the CDR3 is 15 residues. J was trimmed by 2 bases and V by 0 bases; bases with no gene match: 3. Looked up from germline, CDR1 is LNHNV and CDR2 is YYDKDF (reference sequence). In nucleotides, the CDR3 is TGTGCCACCAGCAGAGAATCAGGGGGGAACTATGGCTACACCTTC. It specifies CATSRESGGNYGYTF. The variable domain in full, with the rest retrieved from reference TRBV15 and TRBJ1-2, is DAMVIQNPRYQVTQFGKPVTLSCSQTLNHNVMYWYQQKSSQAPKLLFHYYDKDFNNEADTPDNFQSRRPNTSFCFLDIRSPGLGDTAMYLCATSRESGGNYGYTFGSGTRLTVV.

The J gene is TRBJ1-1, the V gene TRBV24-1; D gene uncertain. V gave up 5 bases and J gave up 3 bases, with 9 bases separating them. Germline values: CDR1 KGHDR, CDR2 SFDVKD. CDR3 length equals 13 residues. The CDR3 nucleotides read TGTGCCACCAGTGGCAGGAGGGACACTGAAGCTTTCTTT. Amino acids: CATSGRRDTEAFF.

This rearrangement joins TRBV12-5 to TRBJ1-5; D unresolved. V gave up 1 base and J gave up 4 bases, with 17 bases separating them. This CDR3 spans 17 amino acids. Germline V lookup: CDR1 LGHNT, CDR2 FRNRAP. The CDR3 DNA is TGTGCTAGTGGTTTGGACTCCGTGGCAGAGAGGAATCAGCCCCAGCATTTT. It is translated as CASGLDSVAERNQPQHF.

The chain employs TRBV18 and TRBJ2-3, with D unresolved. CDR3 length: 15 amino acids. Trimming took 3 bases from V and 1 from J, leaving 11 bases between them. In germline, CDR1 is KGHSH, CDR2 LQKENI. The CDR3 protein is CASSPRPEGTDTQYF. The CDR3 DNA is TGTGCCAGCTCACCTAGACCCGAGGGCACAGATACGCAGTATTTT.

A remark on this clone: Other DNA sequences in this specimen translate into the identical CDR3. The rearrangement links TRBV9 to TRBJ1-1; 7 nucleotides line up with TRBD1. The CDR3 is made up of 14 amino acids. V lost 2 bases, J lost 5 bases, and 6 bases stayed unmatched. Germline V gene data show CDR1 as SGDLS and CDR2 as YYNGEE. The CDR3, as DNA: TGTGCCAGCAGCGTGGAGGGGGCAAATACTGAAGCTTTCTTT. Translating gives CASSVEGANTEAFF. The full variable domain, rest sourced from reference TRBV9 and TRBJ1-1, is DSGVTQTPKHLITATGQRVTLRCSPRSGDLSVYWYQQSLDQGLQFLIQYYNGEERAKGNILERFSAQQFPDLHSELNLSSLELGDSALYFCASSVEGANTEAFFGQGTRLTVV.

The rearrangement uses TRBV7-9 and TRBJ2-5; 11 positions agree with TRBD2. CDR1 and CDR2 from the germline V gene are SEHNR and FQNEAQ (reference sequence). J gave up 7 bases and V 0 bases, and 4 bases lay outside the gene matches. The CDR3 contains 15 residues. The CDR3 nucleotides are TGTGCCAGCAGCTTAGCCACTAGCGGGGGTGTGACCCAGTACTTC. This sequence encodes CASSLATSGGVTQYF.

The chain has TRBV6-1 and TRBJ2-1; tentative D call: TRBD2 (6 bases). CDR1 and CDR2 (germline): MNHNS, SASEGT. V lost 0 bases and J lost 10, with 16 bases in between. This CDR3 has 15 residues. DNA of the CDR3: TGTGCCAGCAGTGAAGCGGTCGGAGGGGCGGAGGAGCAGTTCTTC. Its protein is CASSEAVGGAEEQFF.

A remark on this clone: At one end the junction does not follow the germline gene, possibly because of a read error. This rearrangement joins TRBV7-9 to TRBJ1-2; D is undetermined. This CDR3 comprises 10 residues. CDR1 SEHNR and CDR2 FQNEAQ come from the germline V gene (reference sequence). The chain's CDR3 is CASSEMDLTF. The CDR3 DNA is TGTGCCAGCAGCGAAATGGATTTGACTTTT. Based on the CDR3 plus reference TRBV7-9 and TRBJ1-2, the full variable domain is DTGVSQNPRHKITKRGQNVTFRCDPISEHNRLYWYRQTLGQGPEFLTYFQNEAQLEKSRLLSDRFSAERPKGSFSTLEIQRTEQGDSAMYLCASSEMDLTFGSGTRLTVV.

The CDR3 DNA sequence: TGTGCCAGCAGTTTAGTCGGACAGCACTACGAGCAGTACTTC. Its translation is CASSLVGQHYEQYF. V gene TRBV27 combines with J gene TRBJ2-7; TRBD1 might be the D (6 bases). CDR1 is MNHEY, CDR2 SMNVEV, per germline (reference sequence). The CDR3 sequence is 14 residues long. The germline V and J ends were trimmed by 2 bases and 3 bases, with 11 bases remaining between them.

V usage is TRBV7-9 and J usage is TRBJ1-6; no clear D. The germline CDR1 and CDR2 sequences are SEHNR and FQNEAQ (reference sequence). This CDR3 has 14 residues. Between the trimmed V and J ends, which lost 6 bases and 6 bases, there was a span of 12 bases. CDR3 DNA: TGTGCCAGCAGACAACAGTCACTTAATTCACCCCTCCACTTT. It translates to CASRQQSLNSPLHF. The whole variable domain, filled in from reference TRBV7-9 and TRBJ1-6, reads DTGVSQNPRHKITKRGQNVTFRCDPISEHNRLYWYRQTLGQGPEFLTYFQNEAQLEKSRLLSDRFSAERPKGSFSTLEIQRTEQGDSAMYLCASRQQSLNSPLHFGNGTRLTVT.

The genes are TRBV2 and TRBJ1-2, with TRBD1 matching 8 bases. The junction had 4 bases not matched to a gene; V was cut back by 6 bases and J by 1 base. The CDR3 is made up of 14 amino acids. The germline V gene encodes CDR1 SNHLY and CDR2 FYNNEI. The CDR3 bases are TGTGCCAGCAGGCCAGGACAGGGTAACTATGGCTACACCTTC. Translating it yields CASRPGQGNYGYTF.

This chain joins TRBV28 and TRBJ1-2; D is unresolved. The germline V gene encodes CDR1 MDHEN and CDR2 SYDVKM. This CDR3 is 13 amino acids long. V was cut by 2 bases and J by 7 bases, with 11 bases left in between. The CDR3 here is CASSLAGSGGYTF. The CDR3, as DNA: TGTGCCAGCAGTTTAGCGGGGAGTGGTGGCTACACCTTC.

The chain links TRBV2 to TRBJ1-2; D possibly corresponds to TRBD1 (5 bases). Trimming took 4 bases from V and 1 from J, leaving 13 bases between them. The CDR3 extends over 15 amino acids. Germline lookup yields CDR1 SNHLY and CDR2 FYNNEI. The CDR3 spells CASSVSRGLNYGYTF. CDR3 sequence (DNA): TGTGCCAGCAGTGTGTCTAGGGGTCTTAACTATGGCTACACCTTC.

J is TRBJ1-2 and V is TRBV5-4; D perhaps matches TRBD1 (6 bases). In germline, CDR1 is SGHNT, CDR2 YYREEE (reference sequence). Trimming stripped 4 bases from V and 8 bases from J, with 24 bases between. The CDR3 is 16 residues long. The CDR3 coding sequence is TGTGCCAGCAGCACCATGACCGACAGGTACTATGAGGGCTACACCTTC. Translation: CASSTMTDRYYEGYTF.

V gene TRBV7-9 combines with J gene TRBJ2-1, with 7 bases aligning to TRBD2. The CDR3 is made up of 17 amino acids. CDR1 and CDR2 (germline): SEHNR, FQNEAQ (reference sequence). The V segment lost 5 bases and the J segment 0 bases; nucleotides outside the gene matches: 10. The CDR3 region has the DNA TGTGCCAGCAGCACCTACCTCGGGGGGAGCTCCTACAATGAGCAGTTCTTC. It specifies CASSTYLGGSSYNEQFF.